This record concerns one TCR beta chain sequence. This sample is part of a study of blood T cell repertoires in COVID-19. Background on the study: Samples taken during acute and convalescent COVID-19 were collected in the United States, Italy and Spain. In each case, the material was cDNA or gDNA derived from T cells, B-cell-depleted T cells, or PBMCs.

This table comes from immunoSEQ multiplex PCR, and its TCRdb copy is limited to in-frame clones, with some not included. The data show 210,000 or so clones, over 75% seen once. Allocation to cohorts depended on clinical history reported by the participants. V dropped 0 bases and J dropped 2 bases, with 5 bases sitting between them. This CDR3 is 13 amino acids long. Germline CDR1 and CDR2: LGHDT and YNNKEL (reference sequence). The clonotype comes from a woman in her 30s who had been exposed to COVID-19. The chain employs TRBV3-1 (or the pseudogene TRBV3-2) and TRBJ2-7; D remains ambiguous. Sequencing was done on a sample of PBMCs or T cells enriched from blood (not recorded which). The CDR3 loop reads CASSQEATYEQYF. DNA of the CDR3: TGTGCCAGCAGCCAAGAGGCAACCTACGAGCAGTACTTC.